The 15 T cell receptor beta chains in this list originate from one sample, sequenced in a study of CD8+ T cells in alopecia areata. Sequencing templates came from extracted RNA that was reverse transcribed into cDNA. Clones were read by immunoSEQ multiplex PCR, and TCRdb kept only the in-frame ones, dropping some. Altogether 140,000 or so clones are present, 62% being singletons, with the ten largest covering 36%. Sequenced sample: CD8+ T cells sorted from blood. The receptors were gathered from a human donor in good health.

In its sample, this clone was seen once. The V and J genes are TRBV30 and TRBJ2-7; D possibly corresponds to TRBD1 (5 bases). From germline, CDR1 is GTSNPN and CDR2 SVGIG (reference sequence). The CDR3 is 12 residues long. V was trimmed by 4 bases and J by 6 bases, leaving 13 bases between them. CDR3 sequence (DNA): TGTGCCTGGAATCAAGGACAAGGCGAGCAGTACTTC. Its translation is CAWNQGQGEQYF.

In its sample, this clone was seen once. The chain has TRBV27 and TRBJ2-7; D may be TRBD2 (5 bases). Germline-derived CDR1 and CDR2 are MNHEY and SMNVEV (reference sequence). The ends were cut back, 3 bases at V and 5 bases at J, with 5 bases in the middle. This CDR3 is 11 amino acids long. The CDR3 nucleotides read TGTGCCAGCAGTTTGGGAGACGAGCAGTACTTC. Translating it yields CASSLGDEQYF.

The chain links TRBV28 to TRBJ2-2, with D hard to call. This CDR3 has 14 amino acids. The V gene's germline CDR1 is MDHEN and CDR2 SYDVKM. V was trimmed by 5 bases and J by 5 bases, leaving 12 bases between them. The CDR3 DNA reads TGTGCCAGCAGTGGGCCACTCTTAACCGGGGAGCTGTTTTTT. Protein: CASSGPLLTGELFF.

In this sample, this clone turned up a few times. This chain uses TRBV29-1 with TRBJ2-7; tentative D call: TRBD1 (5 bases). In germline, CDR1 is SQVTM, CDR2 ANQGSEA. This CDR3 has 15 residues. V gave up 0 bases and J gave up 2 bases, with 14 bases separating them. CDR3 loop: CSVEDGARGPYEQYF. The CDR3 nucleotides read TGCAGCGTTGAAGATGGGGCTAGAGGACCCTACGAGCAGTACTTC.

CDR3: CAWNPGLAGQGTQYF. Written as DNA, the CDR3 is TGTGCCTGGAACCCAGGACTAGCGGGACAAGGAACCCAGTACTTC. The V call is TRBV30, the J call TRBJ2-5, with TRBD2 matching 12 bases. The germline V gene has CDR1 GTSNPN and CDR2 SVGIG (reference sequence). Trimming at V came to 4 bases and at J to 8 bases, leaving 11 bases not matched to a gene. The CDR3 contains 15 residues.

The chain is built from TRBV10-3 and TRBJ2-3; TRBD2 matches at 8 bases. This CDR3 region has 15 residues. Trimming removed 3 bases from V and 0 bases from J; junction bases left unmatched: 2. Germline CDR1 is ENHRY and CDR2 is SYGVKD. CDR3 coding DNA: TGTGCCATCAGTGATTCTAGCGGGAGCACAGATACGCAGTATTTT. Translation gives CAISDSSGSTDTQYF.

This clone came up a few times. The CDR3 spells CASSLFRYEQYF. In DNA form, the CDR3 reads TGTGCCAGCAGCTTATTCCGCTACGAGCAGTACTTC. The V gene is TRBV11-2, the J gene TRBJ2-7, with D unclear. Germline V CDR1 and CDR2: SGHAT, FQNNGV. The ends were cut back, 2 bases at V and 3 bases at J, with 5 bases in the middle. This CDR3 region has 12 residues. Based on the CDR3 plus reference TRBV11-2 and TRBJ2-7, the full variable domain is EAGVAQSPRYKIIEKRQSVAFWCNPISGHATLYWYQQILGQGPKLLIQFQNNGVVDDSQLPKDRFSAERLKGVDSTLKIQPAKLEDSAVYLCASSLFRYEQYFGPGTRLTVT.

This clone was detected once. The V call is TRBV25-1, the J call TRBJ2-2; D gene uncertain. CDR1 and CDR2 (germline): MGHDK, SYGVNS. The CDR3 covers 16 residues. The germline V and J ends were trimmed by 6 bases and 4 bases, with 18 bases remaining between them. The CDR3 region is CASSPSLGPSTGELFF. CDR3 sequence (DNA): TGTGCCAGCAGCCCTTCCCTGGGCCCGTCCACCGGGGAGCTGTTTTTT.

V usage is TRBV5-1 and J usage is TRBJ2-4; D gene unclear. Germline CDR1 is SGHRS and CDR2 is YFSETQ. Trimming took 5 bases from V and 6 from J, leaving 12 bases between them. The CDR3 length is 13 residues. DNA of the CDR3: TGCGCCAGCAGGACGGACGAGGTAAACATTCAGTACTTC. Translating it yields CASRTDEVNIQYF. Variable domain in full (rest from reference TRBV5-1 and TRBJ2-4): KAGVTQTPRYLIKTRGQQVTLSCSPISGHRSVSWYQQTPGQGLQFLFEYFSETQRNKGNFPGRFSGRQFSNSRSEMNVSTLELGDSALYLCASRTDEVNIQYFGAGTRLSVL.

The V and J genes are TRBV29-1 and TRBJ1-1, with D unresolved. The CDR3 runs to 13 residues. Germline lookup yields CDR1 SQVTM and CDR2 ANQGSEA. The V end lost 1 base, the J end lost 8 bases, and 14 bases lay between the germline ends. DNA of the CDR3: TGCAGCGTTGAAGGTGGTTTGGAGGCGGAAGCTTTCTTT. Its translation is CSVEGGLEAEAFF.

On this clone itself: At the DNA level, this CDR3 is encoded by other sequences in the same sample as well. The chain combines TRBV5-6 with TRBJ2-7; the D call may be TRBD1 or TRBD2 (5 bases each). The CDR3 is made up of 12 amino acids. V was trimmed by 0 bases and J by 6 bases, leaving 7 bases between them. The germline gives CDR1 SGHDT, CDR2 YYEEEE. CDR3 DNA sequence: TGTGCCAGCAGCTTGGGTGGGGGCGAGCAGTACTTC. Residues: CASSLGGGEQYF.

This clone was picked up a small number of times. V gene TRBV27 combines with J gene TRBJ2-3; D may be TRBD2 (6 bases). The CDR3 totals 16 residues. The germline V gene encodes CDR1 MNHEY and CDR2 SMNVEV (reference sequence). V lost 2 bases and J lost 2, with 14 bases in between. DNA of the CDR3: TGTGCCAGCAGTTTACTTCCGGCGGGAACCACAGATACGCAGTATTTT. It codes for CASSLLPAGTTDTQYF.

This clone was counted only a few times. The rearrangement uses TRBV5-1 and TRBJ2-5; no definite D call. V was pared by 2 bases and J by 2 bases, with 13 bases between. The CDR3 has 15 amino acids. Germline lookup yields CDR1 SGHRS and CDR2 YFSETQ. The DNA of the CDR3 is TGCGCCAGCAGCTTCCTTGAAACGGAACAAGAGACCCAGTACTTC. Encoded protein: CASSFLETEQETQYF.

This clone was seen a few times. V usage is TRBV13 and J usage is TRBJ2-1; D remains ambiguous. V was shortened by 0 bases and J by 11 bases, with 11 bases between the two germline ends. Germline-derived CDR1 and CDR2 are PRHDT and FYEKMQ (reference sequence). The CDR3 contains 13 residues. CDR3 in DNA: TGTGCCAGCAGCTTAGGCTTGAAGGTTAAGCAGTTCTTC. It codes for CASSLGLKVKQFF. Together with reference TRBV13 and TRBJ2-1, the CDR3 gives the full variable domain: AAGVIQSPRHLIKEKRETATLKCYPIPRHDTVYWYQQGPGQDPQFLISFYEKMQSDKGSIPDRFSAQQFSDYHSELNMSSLELGDSALYFCASSLGLKVKQFFGPGTRLTVL.

There are a few counts of this clone. Other DNA sequences from this sample encode an identical CDR3 as well. The chain employs TRBV20-1 and TRBJ2-7; D is unclear. The germline CDR1 and CDR2 sequences are DFQATT and SNEGSKA (reference sequence). The CDR3 covers 11 residues. V lost 6 bases and J lost 4, with 10 bases in between. In DNA form, the CDR3 reads TGCAGTGCCCCGGACGGATACGAGCAGTACTTC. Protein: CSAPDGYEQYF.